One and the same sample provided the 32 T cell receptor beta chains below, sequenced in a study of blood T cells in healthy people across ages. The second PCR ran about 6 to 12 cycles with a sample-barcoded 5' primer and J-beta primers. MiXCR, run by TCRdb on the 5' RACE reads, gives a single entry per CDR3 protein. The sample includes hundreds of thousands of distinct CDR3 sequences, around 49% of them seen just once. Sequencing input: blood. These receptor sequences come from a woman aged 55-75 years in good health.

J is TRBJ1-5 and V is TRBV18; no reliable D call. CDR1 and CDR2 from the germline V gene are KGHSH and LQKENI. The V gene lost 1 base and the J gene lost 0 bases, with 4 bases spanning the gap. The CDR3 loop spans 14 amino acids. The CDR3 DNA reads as TGTGCCAGCTCACCACAGAGTAGCAATCAGCCCCAGCATTTT. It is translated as CASSPQSSNQPQHF.

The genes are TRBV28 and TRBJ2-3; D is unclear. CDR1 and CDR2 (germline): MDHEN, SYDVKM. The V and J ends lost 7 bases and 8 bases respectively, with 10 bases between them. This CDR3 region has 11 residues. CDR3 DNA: TGTGCCAGCAACCACAGAGGTACGCAGTATTTT. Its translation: CASNHRGTQYF.

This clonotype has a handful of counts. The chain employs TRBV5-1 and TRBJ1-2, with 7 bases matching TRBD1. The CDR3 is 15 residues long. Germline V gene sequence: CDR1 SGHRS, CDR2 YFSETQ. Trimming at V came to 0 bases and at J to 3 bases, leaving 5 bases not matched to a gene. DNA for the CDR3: TGCGCCAGCAGCTTGGTTAGGGGGCGCGACTATGGCTACACCTTC. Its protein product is CASSLVRGRDYGYTF.

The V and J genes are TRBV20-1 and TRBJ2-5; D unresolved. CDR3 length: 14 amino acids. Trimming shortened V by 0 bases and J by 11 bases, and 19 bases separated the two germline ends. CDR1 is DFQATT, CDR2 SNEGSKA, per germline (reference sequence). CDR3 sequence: CSARDFSPYNEQYF. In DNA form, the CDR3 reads TGCAGTGCTAGAGATTTCAGCCCTTACAATGAGCAGTACTTC.

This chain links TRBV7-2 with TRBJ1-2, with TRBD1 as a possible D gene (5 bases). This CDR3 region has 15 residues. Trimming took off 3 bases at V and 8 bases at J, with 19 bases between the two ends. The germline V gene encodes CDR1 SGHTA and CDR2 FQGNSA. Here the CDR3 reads CASSLDPGQGQGYTF. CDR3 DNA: TGTGCCAGCAGCTTGGACCCAGGGCAGGGTCAGGGCTACACCTTC.

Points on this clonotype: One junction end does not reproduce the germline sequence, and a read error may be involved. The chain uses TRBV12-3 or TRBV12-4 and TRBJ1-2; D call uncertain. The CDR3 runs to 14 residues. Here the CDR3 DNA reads TGTGCCAGTAGTTTTTTTGCTCAAAACTATGGCTACACCTTC. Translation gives CASSFFAQNYGYTF.

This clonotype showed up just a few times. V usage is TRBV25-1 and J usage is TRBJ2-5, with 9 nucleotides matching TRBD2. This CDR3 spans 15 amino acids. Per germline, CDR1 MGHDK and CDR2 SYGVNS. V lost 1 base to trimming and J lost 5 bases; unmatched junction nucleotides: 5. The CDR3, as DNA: TGTGCCAGCAGTGAATCTCTAGCGGGATCGGAGACCCAGTACTTC. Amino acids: CASSESLAGSETQYF.

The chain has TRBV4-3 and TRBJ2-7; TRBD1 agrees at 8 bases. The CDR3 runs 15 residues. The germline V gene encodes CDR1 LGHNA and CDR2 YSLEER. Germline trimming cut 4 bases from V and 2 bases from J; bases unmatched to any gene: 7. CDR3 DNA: TGCGCCAGCAGCCCTGGGACAGGACAAACCTACGAGCAGTACTTC. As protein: CASSPGTGQTYEQYF.

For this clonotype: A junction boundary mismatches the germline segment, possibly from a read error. The CDR3 region has the DNA TGTGCCAGCAGCCCCCAGGGGCACACCACATATTTT. Its translation: CASSPQGHTTYF. J is TRBJ1-3 and V is TRBV7-6, with D tentatively TRBD1 (6 bases). CDR3 length: 12 amino acids. The germline gives CDR1 SGHVS, CDR2 FNYEAQ.

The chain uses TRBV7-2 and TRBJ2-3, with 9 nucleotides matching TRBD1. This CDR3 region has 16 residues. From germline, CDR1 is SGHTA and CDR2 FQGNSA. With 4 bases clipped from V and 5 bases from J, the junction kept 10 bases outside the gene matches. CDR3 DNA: TGTGCCAGCAGCTGGAATACAGGGGGCTCGGTAGATACGCAGTATTTT. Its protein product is CASSWNTGGSVDTQYF.

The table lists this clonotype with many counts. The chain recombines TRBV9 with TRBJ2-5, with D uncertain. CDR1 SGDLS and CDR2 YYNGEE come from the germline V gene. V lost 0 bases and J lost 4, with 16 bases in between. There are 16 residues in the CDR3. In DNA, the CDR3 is TGTGCCAGCAGCGTAGACTCGTTGGGTCTGGGAGAGACCCAGTACTTC. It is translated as CASSVDSLGLGETQYF.

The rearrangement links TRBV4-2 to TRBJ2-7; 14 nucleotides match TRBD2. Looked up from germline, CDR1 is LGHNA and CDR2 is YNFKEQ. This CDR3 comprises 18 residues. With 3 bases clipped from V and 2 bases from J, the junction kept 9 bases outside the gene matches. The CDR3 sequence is CASSQGTSGSQFPYEQYF. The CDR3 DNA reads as TGTGCCAGCAGCCAGGGGACTAGCGGGAGCCAATTCCCCTACGAGCAGTACTTC.

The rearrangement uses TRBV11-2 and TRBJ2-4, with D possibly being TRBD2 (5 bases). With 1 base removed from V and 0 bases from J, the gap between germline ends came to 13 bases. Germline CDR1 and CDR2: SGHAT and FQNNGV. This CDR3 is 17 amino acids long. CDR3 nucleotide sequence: TGTGCCAGCAGCTTAGCCGGGGTCACTTTAGCCAAAAACATTCAGTACTTC. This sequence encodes CASSLAGVTLAKNIQYF.

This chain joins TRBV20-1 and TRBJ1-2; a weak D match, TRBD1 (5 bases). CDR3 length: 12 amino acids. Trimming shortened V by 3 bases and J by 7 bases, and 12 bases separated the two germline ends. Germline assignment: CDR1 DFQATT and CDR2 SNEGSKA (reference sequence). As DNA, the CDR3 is TGCAGTGCTAGTACTGGGGGGGTTGGCTACACCTTC. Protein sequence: CSASTGGVGYTF.

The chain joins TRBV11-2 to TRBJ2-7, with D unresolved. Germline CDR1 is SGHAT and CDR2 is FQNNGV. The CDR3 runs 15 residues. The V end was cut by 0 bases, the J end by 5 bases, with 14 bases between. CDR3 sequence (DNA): TGTGCCAGCAGCTTAGATACCCCGGTCAAGGACGAGCAGTACTTC. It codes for CASSLDTPVKDEQYF.

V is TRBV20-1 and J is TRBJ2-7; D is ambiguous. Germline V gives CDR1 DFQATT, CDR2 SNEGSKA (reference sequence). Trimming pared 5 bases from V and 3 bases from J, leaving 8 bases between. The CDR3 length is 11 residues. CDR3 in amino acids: CSAPAYYEQYF. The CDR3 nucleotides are TGCAGTGCTCCGGCGTACTACGAGCAGTACTTC.

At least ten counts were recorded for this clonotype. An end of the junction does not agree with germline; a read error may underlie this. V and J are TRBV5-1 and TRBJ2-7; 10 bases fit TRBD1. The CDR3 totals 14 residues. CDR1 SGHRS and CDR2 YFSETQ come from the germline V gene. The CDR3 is CASSSGTGVYEQYF. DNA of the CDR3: TGTGCCAGCAGCTCCGGGACAGGGGTTTACGAGCAGTACTTC. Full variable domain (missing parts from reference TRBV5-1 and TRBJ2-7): KAGVTQTPRYLIKTRGQQVTLSCSPISGHRSVSWYQQTPGQGLQFLFEYFSETQRNKGNFPGRFSGRQFSNSRSEMNVSTLELGDSALYLCASSSGTGVYEQYFGPGTRLTVT.

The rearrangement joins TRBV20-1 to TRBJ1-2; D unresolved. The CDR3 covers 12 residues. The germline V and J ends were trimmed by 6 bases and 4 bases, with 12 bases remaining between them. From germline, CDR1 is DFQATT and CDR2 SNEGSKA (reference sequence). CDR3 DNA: TGCAGTGCGACCCCCGAGGGCTATGGCTACACCTTC. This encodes CSATPEGYGYTF.

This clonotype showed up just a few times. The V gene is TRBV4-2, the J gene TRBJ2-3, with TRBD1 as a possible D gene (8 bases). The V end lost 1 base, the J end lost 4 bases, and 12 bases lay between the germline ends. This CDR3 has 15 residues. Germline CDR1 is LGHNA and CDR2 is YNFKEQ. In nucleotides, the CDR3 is TGTGCCAGCAGCCAAGGGACAGGGAGGGCAGATACGCAGTATTTT. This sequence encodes CASSQGTGRADTQYF.

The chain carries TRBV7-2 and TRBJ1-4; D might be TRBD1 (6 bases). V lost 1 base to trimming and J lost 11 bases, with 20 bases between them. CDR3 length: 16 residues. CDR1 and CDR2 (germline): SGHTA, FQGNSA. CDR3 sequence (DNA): TGTGCCAGCAGCTTAGGGGAAGGGGGGCCGTGGCCCAAACTGTTTTTT. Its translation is CASSLGEGGPWPKLFF.

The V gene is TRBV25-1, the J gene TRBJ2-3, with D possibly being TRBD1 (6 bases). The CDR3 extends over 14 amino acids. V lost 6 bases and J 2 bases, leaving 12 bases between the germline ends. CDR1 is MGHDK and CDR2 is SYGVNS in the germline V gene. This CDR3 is CASSYKGVTDTQYF. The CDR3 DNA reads TGTGCCAGCAGCTATAAGGGGGTCACAGATACGCAGTATTTT.

CDR3 amino acids: CSVVGGVGYGYTF. The CDR3 nucleotides are TGCAGCGTTGTGGGGGGGGTCGGCTATGGCTACACCTTC. This chain connects TRBV29-1 to TRBJ1-2, with TRBD1 as a possible D gene (5 bases). The germline V gene has CDR1 SQVTM and CDR2 ANQGSEA. There are 13 residues in the CDR3. The V gene lost 4 bases and the J gene lost 4 bases, with 13 bases spanning the gap.

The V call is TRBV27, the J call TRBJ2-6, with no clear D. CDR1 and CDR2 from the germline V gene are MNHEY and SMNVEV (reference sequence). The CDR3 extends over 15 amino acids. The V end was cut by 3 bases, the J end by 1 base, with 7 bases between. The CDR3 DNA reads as TGTGCCAGCAGTTTCGAGCTTTCTGGGGCCAACGTCCTGACTTTC. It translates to CASSFELSGANVLTF.

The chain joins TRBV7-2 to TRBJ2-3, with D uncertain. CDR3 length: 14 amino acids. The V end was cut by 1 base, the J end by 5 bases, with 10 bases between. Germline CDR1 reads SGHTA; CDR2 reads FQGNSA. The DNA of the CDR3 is TGTGCCAGCAGCTTAGGGGCAGAGTTAGATACGCAGTATTTT. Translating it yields CASSLGAELDTQYF.

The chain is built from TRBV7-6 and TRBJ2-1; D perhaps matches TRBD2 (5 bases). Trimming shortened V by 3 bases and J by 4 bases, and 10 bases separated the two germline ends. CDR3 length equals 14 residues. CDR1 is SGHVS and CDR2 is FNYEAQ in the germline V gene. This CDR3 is CASSFHGEYNEQFF. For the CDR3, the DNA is TGTGCCAGCAGCTTTCACGGGGAATACAATGAGCAGTTCTTC.

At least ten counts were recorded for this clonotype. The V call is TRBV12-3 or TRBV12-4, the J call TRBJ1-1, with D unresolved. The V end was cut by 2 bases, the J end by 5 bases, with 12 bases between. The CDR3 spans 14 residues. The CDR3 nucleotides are TGTGCCAGCAGTTTACGGTTGGGAGGGACTGAAGCTTTCTTT. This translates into CASSLRLGGTEAFF.

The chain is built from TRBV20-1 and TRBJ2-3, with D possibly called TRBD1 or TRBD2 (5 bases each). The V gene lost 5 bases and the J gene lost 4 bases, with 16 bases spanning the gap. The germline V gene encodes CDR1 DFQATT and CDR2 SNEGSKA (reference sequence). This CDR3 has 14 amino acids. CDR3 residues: CSAADRGGSDTQYF. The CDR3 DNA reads TGCAGTGCTGCTGACCGGGGCGGCTCAGATACGCAGTATTTT.

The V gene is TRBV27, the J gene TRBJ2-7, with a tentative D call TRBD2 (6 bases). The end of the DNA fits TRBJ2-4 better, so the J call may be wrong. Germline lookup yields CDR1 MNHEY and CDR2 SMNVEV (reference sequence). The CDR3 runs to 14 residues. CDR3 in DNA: TGTGCCAGCCGCTCGGGCGGGGATCGGAACATTCAGTACTTC. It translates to CASRSGGDRNIQYF.

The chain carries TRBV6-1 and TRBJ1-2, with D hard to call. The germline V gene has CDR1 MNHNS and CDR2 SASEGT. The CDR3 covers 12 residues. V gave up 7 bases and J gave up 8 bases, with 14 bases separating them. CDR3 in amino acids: CASIPDKGGYTF. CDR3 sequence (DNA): TGTGCCAGCATCCCCGACAAAGGCGGCTACACCTTC.

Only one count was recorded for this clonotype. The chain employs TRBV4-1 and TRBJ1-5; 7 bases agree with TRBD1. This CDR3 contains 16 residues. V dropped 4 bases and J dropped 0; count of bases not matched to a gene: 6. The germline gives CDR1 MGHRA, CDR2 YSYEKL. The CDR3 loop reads CASSLGQLYSNQPQHF. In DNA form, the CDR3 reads TGCGCCAGCAGCCTGGGACAGCTATATAGCAATCAGCCCCAGCATTTT.

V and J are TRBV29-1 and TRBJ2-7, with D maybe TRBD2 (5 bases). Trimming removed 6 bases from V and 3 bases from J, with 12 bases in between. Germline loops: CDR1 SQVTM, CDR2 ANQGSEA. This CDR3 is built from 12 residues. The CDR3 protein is CSVQGLSYEQYF. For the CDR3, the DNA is TGCAGCGTCCAAGGACTGAGCTACGAGCAGTACTTC.

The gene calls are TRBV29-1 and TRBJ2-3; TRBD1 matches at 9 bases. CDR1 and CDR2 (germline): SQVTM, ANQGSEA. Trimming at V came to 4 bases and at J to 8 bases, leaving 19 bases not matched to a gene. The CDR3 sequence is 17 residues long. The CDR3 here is CSVGEPLRQGVLGTQYF. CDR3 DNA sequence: TGCAGCGTTGGGGAACCCCTCCGACAGGGGGTTTTGGGTACGCAGTATTTT.